This T cell receptor beta chain was profiled in a study of T-cell reconstitution after alpha-beta-depleted transplantation in children. Unique molecular identifiers tagged the TCRbeta library. TCRdb passed the PCR reads through MiXCR, listing each CDR3 protein once. The sample has approximately 590,000 distinct CDR3 sequences, 10% seen once. The length of the CDR3 is 18 residues. From germline, CDR1 is SQVTM and CDR2 ANQGSEA. Trimming removed 0 bases from V and 1 base from J, with 19 bases in between. The chain recombines TRBV29-1 with TRBJ2-1; perhaps TRBD2 as D (5 bases). The sequences come from PBMCs from the stem cell graft donor, collected from the stem cell graft. The receptor was derived from a human donor who donated a stem cell graft to a child with acute myeloid leukemia. CDR3 sequence: CSVEDKGRKDASYNEQFF. The CDR3 nucleotides read TGCAGCGTTGAAGATAAAGGGAGAAAGGATGCATCCTACAATGAGCAGTTCTTC.